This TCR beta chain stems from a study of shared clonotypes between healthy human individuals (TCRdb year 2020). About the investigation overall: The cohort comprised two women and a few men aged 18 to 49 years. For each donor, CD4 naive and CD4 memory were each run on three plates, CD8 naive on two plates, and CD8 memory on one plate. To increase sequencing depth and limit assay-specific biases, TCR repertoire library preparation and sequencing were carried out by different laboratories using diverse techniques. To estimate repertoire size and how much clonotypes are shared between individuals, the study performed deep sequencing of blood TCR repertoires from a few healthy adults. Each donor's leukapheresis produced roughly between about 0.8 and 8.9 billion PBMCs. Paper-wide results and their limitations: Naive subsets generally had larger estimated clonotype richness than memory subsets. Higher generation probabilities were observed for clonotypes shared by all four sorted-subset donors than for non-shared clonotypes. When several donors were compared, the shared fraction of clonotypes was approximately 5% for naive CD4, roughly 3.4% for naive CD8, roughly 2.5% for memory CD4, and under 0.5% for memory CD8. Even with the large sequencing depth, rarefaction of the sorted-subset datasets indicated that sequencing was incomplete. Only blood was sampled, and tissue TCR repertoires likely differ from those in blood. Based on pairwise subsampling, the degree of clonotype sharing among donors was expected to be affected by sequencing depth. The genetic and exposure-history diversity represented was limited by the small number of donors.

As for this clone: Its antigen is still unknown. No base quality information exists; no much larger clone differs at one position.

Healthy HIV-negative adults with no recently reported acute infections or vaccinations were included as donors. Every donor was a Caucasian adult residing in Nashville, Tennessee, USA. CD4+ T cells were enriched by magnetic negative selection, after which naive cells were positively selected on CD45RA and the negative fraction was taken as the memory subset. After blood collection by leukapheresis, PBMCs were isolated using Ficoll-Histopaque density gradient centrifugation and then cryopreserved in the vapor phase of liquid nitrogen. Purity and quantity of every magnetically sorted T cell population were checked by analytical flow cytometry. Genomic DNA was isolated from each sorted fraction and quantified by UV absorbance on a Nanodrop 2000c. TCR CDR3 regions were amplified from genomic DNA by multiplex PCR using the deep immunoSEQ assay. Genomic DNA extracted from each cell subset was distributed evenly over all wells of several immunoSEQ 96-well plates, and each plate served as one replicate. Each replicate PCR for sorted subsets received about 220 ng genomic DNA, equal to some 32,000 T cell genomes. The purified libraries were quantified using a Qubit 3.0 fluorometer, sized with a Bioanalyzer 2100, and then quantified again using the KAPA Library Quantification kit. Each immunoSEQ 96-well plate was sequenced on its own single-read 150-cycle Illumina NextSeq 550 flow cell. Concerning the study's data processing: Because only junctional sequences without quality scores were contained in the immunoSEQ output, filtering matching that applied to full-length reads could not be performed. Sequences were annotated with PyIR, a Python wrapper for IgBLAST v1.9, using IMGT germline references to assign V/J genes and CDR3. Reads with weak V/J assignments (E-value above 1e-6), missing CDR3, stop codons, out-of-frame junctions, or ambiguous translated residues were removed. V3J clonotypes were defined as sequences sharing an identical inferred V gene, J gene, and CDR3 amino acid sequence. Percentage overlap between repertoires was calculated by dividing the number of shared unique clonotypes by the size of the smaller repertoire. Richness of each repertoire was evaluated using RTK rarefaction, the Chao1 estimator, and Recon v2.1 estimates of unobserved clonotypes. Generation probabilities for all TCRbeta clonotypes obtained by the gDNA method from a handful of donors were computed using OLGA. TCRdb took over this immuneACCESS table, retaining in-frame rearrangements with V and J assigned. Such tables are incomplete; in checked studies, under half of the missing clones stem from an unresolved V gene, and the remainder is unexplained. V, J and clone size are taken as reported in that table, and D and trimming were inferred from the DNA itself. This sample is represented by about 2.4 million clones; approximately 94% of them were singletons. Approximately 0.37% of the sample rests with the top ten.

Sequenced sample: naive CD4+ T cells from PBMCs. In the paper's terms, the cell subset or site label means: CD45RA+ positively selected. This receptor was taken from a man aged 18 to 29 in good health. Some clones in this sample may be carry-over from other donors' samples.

In nucleotides, the sequence is TGTGCCACCAGCAGAGGGGGAGGGCCCTACGAGCAGTACTTC. The translation is CATSRGGGPYEQYF. The rearrangement joined TRBV15 to TRBJ2-7, with 7 bases aligning to TRBD2. The CDR3, cysteine through phenylalanine, is 14 amino acids long. Just CDR3 DNA is preserved here, 42 bases in frame from base 1. V and J are trimmed by 1 base and 2 bases, and the gene matches miss 2 bases of the junction. As encoded in the germline V gene (reference sequence), CDR1 is LNHNV while CDR2 is YYDKDF. Reference TRBV15 and TRBJ2-7 genes cover what lies past the CDR3, so the full variable domain is DAMVIQNPRYQVTQFGKPVTLSCSQTLNHNVMYWYQQKSSQAPKLLFHYYDKDFNNEADTPDNFQSRRPNTSFCFLDIRSPGLGDTAMYLCATSRGGGPYEQYFGPGTRLTVT.